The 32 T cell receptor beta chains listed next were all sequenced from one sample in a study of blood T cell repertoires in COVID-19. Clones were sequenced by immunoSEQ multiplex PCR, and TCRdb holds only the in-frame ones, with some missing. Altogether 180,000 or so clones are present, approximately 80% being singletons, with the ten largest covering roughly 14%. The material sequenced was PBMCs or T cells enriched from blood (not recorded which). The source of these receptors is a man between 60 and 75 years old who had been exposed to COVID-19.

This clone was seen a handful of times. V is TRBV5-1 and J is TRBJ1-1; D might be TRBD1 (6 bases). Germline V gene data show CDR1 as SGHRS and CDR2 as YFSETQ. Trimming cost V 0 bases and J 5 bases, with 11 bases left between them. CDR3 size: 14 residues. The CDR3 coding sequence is TGCGCCAGCAGCTTGGAAGGGGGGGGGACTGAAGCTTTCTTT. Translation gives CASSLEGGGTEAFF.

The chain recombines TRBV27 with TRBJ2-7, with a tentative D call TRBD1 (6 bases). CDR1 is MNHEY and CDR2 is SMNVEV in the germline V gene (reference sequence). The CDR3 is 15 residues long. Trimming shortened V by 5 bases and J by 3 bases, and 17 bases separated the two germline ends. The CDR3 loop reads CASSPERGSDYEQYF. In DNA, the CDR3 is TGTGCCAGCAGTCCCGAGAGGGGGAGTGACTACGAGCAGTACTTC.

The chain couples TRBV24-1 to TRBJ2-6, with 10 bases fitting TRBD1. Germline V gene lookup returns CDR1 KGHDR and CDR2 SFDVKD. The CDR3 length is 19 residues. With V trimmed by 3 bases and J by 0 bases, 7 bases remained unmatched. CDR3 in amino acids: CATSDMTGGRNSGANVLTF. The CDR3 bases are TGTGCCACCAGTGATATGACAGGGGGCCGTAACTCTGGGGCCAACGTCCTGACTTTC.

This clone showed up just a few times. The CDR3: CASSGQGTKNIQYF. The CDR3 DNA is TGTGCCAGCAGTGGACAGGGAACCAAAAACATTCAGTACTTC. V is TRBV2 and J is TRBJ2-4; TRBD1 matches at 7 bases. Looked up from germline, CDR1 is SNHLY and CDR2 is FYNNEI. The CDR3 has 14 residues. Trimming cost V 4 bases and J 2 bases; bases outside gene matches: 2.

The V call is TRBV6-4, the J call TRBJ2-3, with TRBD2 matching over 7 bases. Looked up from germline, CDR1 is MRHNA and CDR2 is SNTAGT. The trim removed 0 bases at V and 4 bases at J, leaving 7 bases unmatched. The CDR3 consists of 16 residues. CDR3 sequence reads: CASSDSAGEPSDTQYF. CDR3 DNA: TGTGCCAGCAGTGACTCGGCGGGAGAACCGTCAGATACGCAGTATTTT.

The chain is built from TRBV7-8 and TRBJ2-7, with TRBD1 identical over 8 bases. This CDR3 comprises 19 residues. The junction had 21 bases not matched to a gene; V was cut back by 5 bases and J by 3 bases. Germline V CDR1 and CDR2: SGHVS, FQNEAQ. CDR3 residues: CASSLRPDRGYGKNYEQYF. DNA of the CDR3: TGTGCCAGCAGCCTGCGACCTGACAGGGGTTACGGAAAGAACTACGAGCAGTACTTC.

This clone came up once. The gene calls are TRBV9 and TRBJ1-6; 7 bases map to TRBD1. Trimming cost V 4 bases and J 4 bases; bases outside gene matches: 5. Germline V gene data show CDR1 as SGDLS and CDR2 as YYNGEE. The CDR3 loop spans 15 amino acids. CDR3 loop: CASSTGTEYNSPLHF. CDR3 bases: TGTGCCAGCAGCACGGGGACAGAGTATAATTCACCCCTCCACTTT.

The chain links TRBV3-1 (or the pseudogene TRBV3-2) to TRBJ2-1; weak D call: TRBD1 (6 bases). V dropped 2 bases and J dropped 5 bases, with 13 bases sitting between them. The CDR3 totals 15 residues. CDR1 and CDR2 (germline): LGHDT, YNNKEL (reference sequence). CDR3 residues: CASSQLTGHNNEQFF. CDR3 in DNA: TGTGCCAGCAGCCAACTGACAGGACACAACAATGAGCAGTTCTTC.

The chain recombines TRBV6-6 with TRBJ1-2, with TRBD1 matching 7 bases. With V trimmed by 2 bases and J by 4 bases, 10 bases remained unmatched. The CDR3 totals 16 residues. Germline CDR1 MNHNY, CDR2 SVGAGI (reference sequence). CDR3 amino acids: CASSYPKKSGGYGYTF. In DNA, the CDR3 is TGTGCCAGCAGTTACCCAAAGAAGTCAGGGGGCTATGGCTACACCTTC.

The CDR3 bases are TGTGCCAGCACGGTCGGAGGCGCGGGCACTGAAGCTTTCTTT. Its translation is CASTVGGAGTEAFF. The J gene is TRBJ1-1, the V gene TRBV28, with D uncertain. The CDR3 is 14 amino acids. CDR1 is MDHEN and CDR2 is SYDVKM in the germline V gene. The V gene lost 7 bases and the J gene lost 4 bases, with 16 bases spanning the gap.

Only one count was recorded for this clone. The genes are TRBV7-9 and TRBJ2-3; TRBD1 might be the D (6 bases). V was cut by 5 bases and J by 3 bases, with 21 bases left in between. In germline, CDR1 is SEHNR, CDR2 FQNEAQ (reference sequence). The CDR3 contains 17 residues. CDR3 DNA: TGTGCCAGCAGCCGGACTCAGGGGTTTGAGGGGACAGATACGCAGTATTTT. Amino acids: CASSRTQGFEGTDTQYF.

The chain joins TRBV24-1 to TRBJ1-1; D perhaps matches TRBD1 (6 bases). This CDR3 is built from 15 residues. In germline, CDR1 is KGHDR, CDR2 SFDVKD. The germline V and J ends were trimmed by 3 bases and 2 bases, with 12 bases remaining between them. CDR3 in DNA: TGTGCCACCAGTGATCCGACAGGCAATAACACTGAAGCTTTCTTT. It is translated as CATSDPTGNNTEAFF.

In DNA, the CDR3 is TGTGCCTGTCCAGGGGGGTCATACAATGAGCAGTTCTTC. Its translation: CACPGGSYNEQFF. This chain connects TRBV7-2 to TRBJ2-1; TRBD1 is a possible D gene (7 bases). The V end lost 11 bases, the J end lost 4 bases, and 15 bases lay between the germline ends. The germline V gene has CDR1 SGHTA and CDR2 FQGNSA. This CDR3 is built from 13 residues.

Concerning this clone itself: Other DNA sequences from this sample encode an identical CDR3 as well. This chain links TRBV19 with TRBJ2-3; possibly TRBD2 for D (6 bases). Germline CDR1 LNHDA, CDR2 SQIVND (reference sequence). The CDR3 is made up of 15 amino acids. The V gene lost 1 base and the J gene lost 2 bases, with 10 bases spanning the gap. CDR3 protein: CASSIGAGSTDTQYF. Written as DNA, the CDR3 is TGTGCCAGTAGTATAGGGGCGGGGTCCACAGATACGCAGTATTTT.

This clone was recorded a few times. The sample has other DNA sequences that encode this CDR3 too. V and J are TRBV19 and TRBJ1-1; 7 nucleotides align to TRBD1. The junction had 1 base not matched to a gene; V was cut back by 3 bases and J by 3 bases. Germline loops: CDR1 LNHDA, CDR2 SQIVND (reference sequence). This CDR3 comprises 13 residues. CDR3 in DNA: TGTGCCAGTAGTATGCAGGGGGACACTGAAGCTTTCTTT. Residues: CASSMQGDTEAFF.

The CDR3 region is CASSPTHGQGGYGYTF. For the CDR3, the DNA is TGTGCCAGCAGCCCGACCCACGGACAGGGGGGGTATGGCTACACCTTC. This sequence joins TRBV14 and TRBJ1-2; the match to TRBD1 covers 10 bases. This CDR3 has 16 amino acids. Germline values: CDR1 SGHDN, CDR2 FVKESK. Trimming removed 4 bases from V and 5 bases from J; junction bases left unmatched: 10.

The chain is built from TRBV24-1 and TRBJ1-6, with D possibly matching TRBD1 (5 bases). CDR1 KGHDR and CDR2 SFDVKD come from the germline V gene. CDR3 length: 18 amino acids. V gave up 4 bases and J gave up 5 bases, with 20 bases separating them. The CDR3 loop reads CATSDPQFGGGDNSPLHF. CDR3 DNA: TGTGCCACCAGTGACCCCCAGTTTGGGGGAGGGGATAATTCACCCCTCCACTTT.

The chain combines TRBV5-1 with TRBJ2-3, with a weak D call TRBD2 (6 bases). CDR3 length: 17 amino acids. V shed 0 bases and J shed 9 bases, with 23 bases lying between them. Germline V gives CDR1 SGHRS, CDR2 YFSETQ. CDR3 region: CASSLDSFGTGIGTQYF. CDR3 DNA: TGCGCCAGCAGCTTGGATTCCTTCGGGACTGGTATCGGGACGCAGTATTTT.

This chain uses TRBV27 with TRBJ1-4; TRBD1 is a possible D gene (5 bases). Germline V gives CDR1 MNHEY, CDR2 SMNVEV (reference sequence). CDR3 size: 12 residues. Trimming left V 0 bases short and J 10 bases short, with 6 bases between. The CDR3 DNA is TGTGCCAGCAGTTTATCCGGGGGAAAACTGTTTTTT. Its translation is CASSLSGGKLFF. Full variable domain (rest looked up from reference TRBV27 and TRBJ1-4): EAQVTQNPRYLITVTGKKLTVTCSQNMNHEYMSWYRQDPGLGLRQIYYSMNVEVTDKGDVPEGYKVSRKEKRNFPLILESPSPNQTSLYFCASSLSGGKLFFGSGTQLSVL.

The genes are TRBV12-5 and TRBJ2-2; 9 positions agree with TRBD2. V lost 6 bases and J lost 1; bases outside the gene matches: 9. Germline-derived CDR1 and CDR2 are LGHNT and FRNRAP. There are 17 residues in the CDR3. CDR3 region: CASGRGGTSLNTGELFF. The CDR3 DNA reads TGTGCTAGTGGCCGCGGGGGGACTAGCCTGAACACCGGGGAGCTGTTTTTT.

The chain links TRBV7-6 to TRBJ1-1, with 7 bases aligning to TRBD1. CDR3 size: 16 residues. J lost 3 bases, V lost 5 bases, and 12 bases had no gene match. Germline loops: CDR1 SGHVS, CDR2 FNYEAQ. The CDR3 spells CASSLNQGGWHTEAFF. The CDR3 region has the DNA TGTGCCAGCAGCCTAAATCAGGGGGGTTGGCACACTGAAGCTTTCTTT.

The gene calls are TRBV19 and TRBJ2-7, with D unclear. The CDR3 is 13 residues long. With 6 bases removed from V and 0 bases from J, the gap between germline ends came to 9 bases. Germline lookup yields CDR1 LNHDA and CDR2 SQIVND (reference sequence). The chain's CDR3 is CASSHKNSYEQYF. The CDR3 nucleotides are TGTGCCAGTAGCCACAAGAACTCCTACGAGCAGTACTTC.

CDR3 DNA: TGTGCCAGCAGCTTAACCGGGCAGGGGGGAGAGGAGACCCAGTACTTC. This encodes CASSLTGQGGEETQYF. This chain links TRBV7-3 with TRBJ2-5; a possible D gene is TRBD1 (7 bases). The germline V and J ends were trimmed by 0 bases and 5 bases, with 16 bases remaining between them. CDR1 and CDR2 (germline): SGHTA, FQGTGA. The CDR3 spans 16 residues.

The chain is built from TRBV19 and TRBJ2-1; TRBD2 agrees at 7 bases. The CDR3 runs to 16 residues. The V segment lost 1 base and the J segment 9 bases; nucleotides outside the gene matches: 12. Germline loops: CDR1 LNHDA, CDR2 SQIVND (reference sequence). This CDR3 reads CASSIGQSGTLGEQFF. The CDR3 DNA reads TGTGCCAGTAGTATAGGTCAGAGCGGGACCCTTGGTGAGCAGTTCTTC.

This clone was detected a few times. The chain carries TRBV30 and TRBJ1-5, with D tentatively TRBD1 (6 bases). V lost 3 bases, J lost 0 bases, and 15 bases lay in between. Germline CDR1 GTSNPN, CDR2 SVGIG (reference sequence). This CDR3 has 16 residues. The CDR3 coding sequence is TGTGCCTGGAGCCCCGGGACACTTTATAGCAATCAGCCCCAGCATTTT. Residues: CAWSPGTLYSNQPQHF. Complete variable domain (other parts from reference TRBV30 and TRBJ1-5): SQTIHQWPATLVQPVGSPLSLECTVEGTSNPNLYWYRQAAGRGLQLLFYSVGIGQISSEVPQNLSASRPQDRQFILSSKKLLLSDSGFYLCAWSPGTLYSNQPQHFGDGTRLSIL.

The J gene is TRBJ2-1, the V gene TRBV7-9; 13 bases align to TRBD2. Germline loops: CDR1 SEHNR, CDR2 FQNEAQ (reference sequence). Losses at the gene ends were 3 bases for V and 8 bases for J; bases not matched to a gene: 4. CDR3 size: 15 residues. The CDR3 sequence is CASSLGTSGNDEQFF. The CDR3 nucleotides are TGTGCCAGCAGCTTGGGGACTAGCGGGAACGATGAGCAGTTCTTC.

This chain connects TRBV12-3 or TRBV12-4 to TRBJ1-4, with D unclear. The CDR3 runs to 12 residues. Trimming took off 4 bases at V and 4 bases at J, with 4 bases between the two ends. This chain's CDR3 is CASSSYNEKLFF. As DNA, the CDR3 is TGTGCCAGCAGTTCGTATAATGAAAAACTGTTTTTT.

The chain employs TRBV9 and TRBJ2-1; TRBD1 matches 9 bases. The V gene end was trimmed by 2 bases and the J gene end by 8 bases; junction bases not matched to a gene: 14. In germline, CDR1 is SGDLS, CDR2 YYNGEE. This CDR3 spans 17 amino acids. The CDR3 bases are TGTGCCAGCAGCGTTGATCATGGACAGGGGATCATCGATGAGCAGTTCTTC. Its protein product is CASSVDHGQGIIDEQFF. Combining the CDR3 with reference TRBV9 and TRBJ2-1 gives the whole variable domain DSGVTQTPKHLITATGQRVTLRCSPRSGDLSVYWYQQSLDQGLQFLIQYYNGEERAKGNILERFSAQQFPDLHSELNLSSLELGDSALYFCASSVDHGQGIIDEQFFGPGTRLTVL.

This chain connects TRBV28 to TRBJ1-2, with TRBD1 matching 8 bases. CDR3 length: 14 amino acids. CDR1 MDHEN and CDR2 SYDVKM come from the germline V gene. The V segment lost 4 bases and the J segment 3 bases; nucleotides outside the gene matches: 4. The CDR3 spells CASSSGTGYYGYTF. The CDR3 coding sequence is TGTGCCAGCAGTTCCGGGACAGGTTACTATGGCTACACCTTC.

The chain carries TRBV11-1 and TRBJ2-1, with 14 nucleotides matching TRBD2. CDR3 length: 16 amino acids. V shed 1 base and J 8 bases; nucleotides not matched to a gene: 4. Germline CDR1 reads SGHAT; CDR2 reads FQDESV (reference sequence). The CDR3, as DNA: TGTGCCAGCAGCTTAGGGACTAGCGGGAGGTGGGATGAGCAGTTCTTC. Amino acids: CASSLGTSGRWDEQFF.

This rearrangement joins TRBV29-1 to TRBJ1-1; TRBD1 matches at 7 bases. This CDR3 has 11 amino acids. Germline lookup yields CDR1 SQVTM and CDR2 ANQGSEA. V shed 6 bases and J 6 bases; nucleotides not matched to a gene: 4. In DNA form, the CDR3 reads TGCAGCGTACTCGGGACAGCTGAAGCTTTCTTT. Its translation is CSVLGTAEAFF.

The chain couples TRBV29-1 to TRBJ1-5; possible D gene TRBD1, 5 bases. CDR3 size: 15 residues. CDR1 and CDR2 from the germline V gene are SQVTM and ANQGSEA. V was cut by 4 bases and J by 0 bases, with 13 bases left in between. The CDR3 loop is CSVVLPDSSNQPQHF. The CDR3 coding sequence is TGCAGCGTTGTGCTCCCTGACAGTAGCAATCAGCCCCAGCATTTT.